Detailed here is one TCR beta chain. There are 14 residues in the CDR3. V gave up 6 bases and J gave up 3 bases, with 14 bases separating them. Germline CDR1 is ENHRY and CDR2 is SYGVKD. The authors' processing: From reference gene primer amplification, estimates of nucleated cell counts were derived. Assay used: immunoSEQ multiplex PCR; TCRdb lists only in-frame clones, some missing. V, J and clone size reflect that table, while D and trimming were determined from the DNA. The data contain around 270,000 clones, around 84% of them singletons. The data originate from a study of blood T cell repertoires in COVID-19. Looking at the study overall: Samples representing acute and convalescent COVID-19 were sourced from the United States, Italy and Spain. T cells, B-cell-depleted T cells, or PBMCs provided the cDNA or gDNA that served as material.

Sequencing was carried out using peripheral blood. The genes are TRBV10-3 and TRBJ1-1; D remains ambiguous. This TCR came from a woman aged 40 to 50 who had recovered from COVID-19. The DNA of the CDR3 is TGTGCCATCAGATTGAGGTTTTTGGACACTGAAGCTTTCTTT. Protein product: CAIRLRFLDTEAFF.